Given below is one T cell receptor beta chain in context. By how much of the sample it makes up, this clonotype is medium-sized (0.01 to 0.1%). Which antigen it targets is not known. It has no much larger one-base neighbor in the sample; base qualities were not kept. For CDR1 and CDR2, the germline V gene (reference sequence) lists DFQATT and SNEGSKA. V is cut by 5 bases and J by 0 bases, and the space between the germline ends is 13 bases. The CDR3 spans 14 residues, from the cysteine through the phenylalanine. This entry keeps only the CDR3 DNA: 42 bases, framed from base 1. The data are from a study. For sequencing, an Illumina MiSeq was employed. TCRdb reanalyzed the raw reads on its own, using fastp at Q25 for trimming and MiXCR for clone calling, and kept in-frame beta chains. Each CDR3 protein gets just one entry, which takes the most common genes and DNA from the rows behind it. The sample profile shows about 4,100 distinct CDR3 sequences; roughly a tenth of them were found once. The top ten clones comprise 13% of the sample.

This clonotype originated in a human donor with rheumatoid arthritis. The sample consisted of CD4+ T cells from synovial fluid. The chain is assembled from TRBV20-1 and TRBJ1-2; the D gene assignment is ambiguous. The base sequence is TGCAGTGCTCCCAGTGGGTTACCTAACTATGGCTACACCTTC. Translated, this is CSAPSGLPNYGYTF.